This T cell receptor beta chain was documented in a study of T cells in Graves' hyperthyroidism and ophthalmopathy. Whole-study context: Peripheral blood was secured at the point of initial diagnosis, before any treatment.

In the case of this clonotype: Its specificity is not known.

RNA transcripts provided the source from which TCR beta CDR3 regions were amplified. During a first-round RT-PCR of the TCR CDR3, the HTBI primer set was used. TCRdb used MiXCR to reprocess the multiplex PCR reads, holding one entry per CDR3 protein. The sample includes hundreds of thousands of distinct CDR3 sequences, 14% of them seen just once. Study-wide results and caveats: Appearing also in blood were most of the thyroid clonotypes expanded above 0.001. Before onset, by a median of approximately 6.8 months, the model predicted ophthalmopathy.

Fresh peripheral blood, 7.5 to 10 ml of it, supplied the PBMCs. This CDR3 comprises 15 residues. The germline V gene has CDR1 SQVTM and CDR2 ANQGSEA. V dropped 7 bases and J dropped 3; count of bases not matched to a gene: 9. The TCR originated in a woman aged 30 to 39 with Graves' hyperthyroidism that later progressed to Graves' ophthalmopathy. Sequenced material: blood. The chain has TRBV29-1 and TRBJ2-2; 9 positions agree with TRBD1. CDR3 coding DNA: TGCAGCGAGGGGGGGGGACAGGGAGACACCGGGGAGCTGTTTTTT. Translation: CSEGGGQGDTGELFF.